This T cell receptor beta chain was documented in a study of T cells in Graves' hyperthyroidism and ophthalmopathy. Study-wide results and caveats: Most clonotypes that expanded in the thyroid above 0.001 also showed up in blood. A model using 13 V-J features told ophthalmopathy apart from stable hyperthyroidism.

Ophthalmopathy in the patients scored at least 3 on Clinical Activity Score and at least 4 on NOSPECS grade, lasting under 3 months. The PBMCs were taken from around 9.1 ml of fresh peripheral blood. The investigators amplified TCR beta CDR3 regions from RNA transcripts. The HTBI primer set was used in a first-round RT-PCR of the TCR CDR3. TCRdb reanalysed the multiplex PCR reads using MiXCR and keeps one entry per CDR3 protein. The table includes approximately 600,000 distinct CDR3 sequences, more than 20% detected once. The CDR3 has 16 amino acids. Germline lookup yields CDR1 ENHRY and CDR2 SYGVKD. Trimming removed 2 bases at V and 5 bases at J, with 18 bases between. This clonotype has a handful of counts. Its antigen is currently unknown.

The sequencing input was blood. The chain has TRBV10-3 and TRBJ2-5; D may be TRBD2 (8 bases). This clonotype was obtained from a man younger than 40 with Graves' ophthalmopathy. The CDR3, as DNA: TGTGCCATCAGTGAGGAGGGGGCGGGAGGTGACGAGACCCAGTACTTC. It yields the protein CAISEEGAGGDETQYF.